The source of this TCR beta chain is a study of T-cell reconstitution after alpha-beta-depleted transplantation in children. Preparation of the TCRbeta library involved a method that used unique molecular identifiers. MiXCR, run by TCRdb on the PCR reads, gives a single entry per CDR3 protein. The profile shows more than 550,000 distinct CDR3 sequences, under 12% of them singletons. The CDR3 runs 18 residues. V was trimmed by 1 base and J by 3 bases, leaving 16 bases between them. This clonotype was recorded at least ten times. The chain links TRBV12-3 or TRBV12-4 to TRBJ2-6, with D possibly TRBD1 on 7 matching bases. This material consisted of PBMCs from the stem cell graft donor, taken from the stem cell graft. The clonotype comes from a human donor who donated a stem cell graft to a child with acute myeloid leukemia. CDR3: CASSLGQGGTNGANVLTF. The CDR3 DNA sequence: TGTGCCAGCAGTTTAGGACAGGGAGGTACTAATGGGGCCAACGTCCTGACTTTC.